The text below deals with one T cell receptor beta chain. Antigen specificity is unknown. This entry comes from a study of T cell responses to AZD1222 COVID-19 vaccine. The study, taken as a whole, reports: Baseline serology detected seropositivity in only six AZD1222 recipients. In all cases, repertoires were sampled only after the peak T cell response.

This CDR3 has 17 residues. Germline loops: CDR1 MGHRA, CDR2 YSYEKL. After removal of 4 bases from V and 4 bases from J, the junction contained 11 bases not matched to a gene. The data were produced by immunoSEQ multiplex PCR, yet TCRdb's version contains in-frame clones alone and is incomplete. The sample contains approximately 150,000 clones, approximately 90% of which appear only once. This TCR was recovered from an adult in good health. The source was peripheral blood, collected on day 0 of AZD1222 vaccination. The chain recombines TRBV4-1 with TRBJ2-1; TRBD1 aligns across 9 bases. The CDR3, as DNA: TGCGCCAGCAGCCCGCAACAGGGGGCTGTCCCTTACAATGAGCAGTTCTTC. This translates into CASSPQQGAVPYNEQFF.